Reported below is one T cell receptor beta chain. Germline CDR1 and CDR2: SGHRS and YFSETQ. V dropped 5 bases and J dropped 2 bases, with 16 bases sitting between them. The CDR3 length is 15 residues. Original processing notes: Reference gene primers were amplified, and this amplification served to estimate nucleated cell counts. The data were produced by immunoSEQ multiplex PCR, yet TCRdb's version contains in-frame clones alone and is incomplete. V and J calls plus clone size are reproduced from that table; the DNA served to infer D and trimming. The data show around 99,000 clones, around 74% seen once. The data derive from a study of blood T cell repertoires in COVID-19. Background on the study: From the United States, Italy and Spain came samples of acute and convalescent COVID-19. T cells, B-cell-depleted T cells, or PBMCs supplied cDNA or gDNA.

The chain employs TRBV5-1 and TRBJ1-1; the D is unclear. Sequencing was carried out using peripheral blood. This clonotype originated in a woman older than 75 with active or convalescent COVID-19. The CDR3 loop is CASSHSKDYNTEAFF. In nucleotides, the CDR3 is TGCGCCAGCAGTCACAGTAAGGACTACAACACTGAAGCTTTCTTT.